Presented here are 30 T cell receptor beta chains from one specimen sequenced in a study of blood T cell repertoires in COVID-19. Profiling relied on immunoSEQ multiplex PCR, and the TCRdb table lists in-frame clones only, not all of them. The sample comprises 200,000 to 250,000 clones, about 85% of which are singletons, and about 9.4% rests with the top ten. The sample consisted of peripheral blood. All receptors come from a woman between 45 and 65 years old with COVID-19, enrolled during active disease.

The V call is TRBV20-1, the J call TRBJ1-2, with unresolved D. Germline V gene lookup returns CDR1 DFQATT and CDR2 SNEGSKA (reference sequence). V was clipped by 3 bases and J by 5 bases, with 19 bases between them. This CDR3 comprises 15 residues. CDR3 sequence (DNA): TGCAGTGCTAGTCCCACAGCTGCTCTCTCTTATGGCTACACCTTC. Protein sequence: CSASPTAALSYGYTF.

The J gene is TRBJ2-7, the V gene TRBV7-2, with 7 nucleotides matching TRBD1. J lost 4 bases, V lost 5 bases, and 8 bases had no gene match. The CDR3 spans 14 residues. CDR1 is SGHTA, CDR2 FQGNSA, per germline. For the CDR3, the DNA is TGTGCCAGCAGCCCGACAGGGCGTAGTTACGAGCAGTACGTC. This encodes CASSPTGRSYEQYV.

This chain joins TRBV7-2 and TRBJ1-5; D perhaps matches TRBD1 (6 bases). Trimming removed 5 bases from V and 16 bases from J, with 27 bases in between. The length of the CDR3 is 15 residues. Germline loops: CDR1 SGHTA, CDR2 FQGNSA. CDR3 sequence (DNA): TGTGCCAGCAGCCCTACCCCCGGACAGAGACACCCAAACCATTTT. It encodes CASSPTPGQRHPNHF. The entire variable domain, with the rest obtained from reference TRBV7-2 and TRBJ1-5, is as follows: GAGVSQSPSNKVTEKGKDVELRCDPISGHTALYWYRQSLGQGLEFLIYFQGNSAPDKSGLPSDRFSAERTGGSVSTLTIQRTQQEDSAVYLCASSPTPGQRHPNHFGDGTRLSIL.

The V call is TRBV5-1, the J call TRBJ2-7, with D possibly TRBD1 on 6 matching bases. V lost 2 bases to trimming and J lost 3 bases, with 15 bases between them. Germline V gene data show CDR1 as SGHRS and CDR2 as YFSETQ. The CDR3 has 15 amino acids. The CDR3 loop reads CASSLPIGTHYEQYV. CDR3 DNA: TGCGCCAGCAGCTTACCGATCGGGACACACTACGAGCAGTACGTC.

This clone showed up just a few times. This rearrangement joins TRBV5-1 to TRBJ1-1, with D possibly TRBD1 on 6 matching bases. Trimming removed 2 bases from V and 0 bases from J, with 11 bases in between. There are 15 residues in the CDR3. In germline, CDR1 is SGHRS, CDR2 YFSETQ. CDR3: CASSFSDRLNTEAFF. The CDR3 DNA reads TGCGCCAGCAGCTTCTCGGACAGATTGAACACTGAAGCTTTCTTT.

The chain joins TRBV11-2 to TRBJ2-7; 9 positions match TRBD1. This CDR3 is 14 amino acids long. The J segment lost 2 bases and the V segment lost 5 bases, leaving 4 bases of the junction unmatched. The germline V gene encodes CDR1 SGHAT and CDR2 FQNNGV. The CDR3 region is CASSKGTGTYEQYF. CDR3 DNA: TGTGCCAGCAGCAAAGGGACAGGGACCTACGAGCAGTACTTC.

This clone was recorded once. V and J are TRBV2 and TRBJ2-7; 9 bases align to TRBD1. J gave up 7 bases and V 6 bases, and 13 bases lay outside the gene matches. The CDR3 is 15 residues long. The germline V gene encodes CDR1 SNHLY and CDR2 FYNNEI. The CDR3 DNA reads TGTGCCAGCAGGGGGGGGACAGGGAAGTCAGGGGAGCAGTACTTC. Protein: CASRGGTGKSGEQYF.

V is TRBV29-1 and J is TRBJ2-1; 9 bases match TRBD1. Per germline, CDR1 SQVTM and CDR2 ANQGSEA. This CDR3 contains 11 residues. In nucleotides, the CDR3 is TGCAGTTCGAGGGGGGGACAGGGTTGGTTCTTC. Protein product: CSSRGGQGWFF.

This chain joins TRBV2 and TRBJ2-3; D is perhaps TRBD2 (6 bases). Looked up from germline, CDR1 is SNHLY and CDR2 is FYNNEI. CDR3 size: 15 residues. Between the trimmed V and J ends, which lost 5 bases and 2 bases, there was a span of 14 bases. This CDR3 reads CASSPQAGYTDTQYF. For the CDR3, the DNA is TGTGCCAGCAGTCCTCAGGCGGGGTACACAGATACGCAGTATTTT.

This clone was observed a handful of times. The rearrangement joins TRBV10-3 to TRBJ2-3; maybe TRBD2 (7 bases). In germline, CDR1 is ENHRY, CDR2 SYGVKD. The CDR3 consists of 17 residues. V was cut by 6 bases and J by 0 bases, with 19 bases left in between. In nucleotides, the CDR3 is TGTGCCATCAGCGACCGAGCGGGGACAACTAGCACAGATACGCAGTATTTT. This sequence encodes CAISDRAGTTSTDTQYF.

This clone appeared once. The V and J genes are TRBV10-1 and TRBJ2-1, with TRBD1 matching 7 bases. CDR1 WNHNN and CDR2 SYGVQD come from the germline V gene (reference sequence). V gave up 9 bases and J gave up 5 bases; unmatched junction bases: 13. CDR3 length: 15 amino acids. The CDR3 nucleotides are TGCGCCAGGGACCTACAGGGGAACCCGAACAATGAGCAGTTCTTC. Its translation is CARDLQGNPNNEQFF.

The chain uses TRBV6-1 and TRBJ1-5; D unclear. The ends were cut back, 2 bases at V and 8 bases at J, with 13 bases in the middle. This CDR3 comprises 14 residues. The germline V gene has CDR1 MNHNS and CDR2 SASEGT. The CDR3 coding sequence is TGTGCCAGCAGTGAATTGAGCTTCGGGAAGCCCCAGCATTTT. This sequence encodes CASSELSFGKPQHF.

The rearrangement links TRBV6-1 to TRBJ2-7, with TRBD2 identical over 8 bases. Germline CDR1 and CDR2: MNHNS and SASEGT. The CDR3 length is 12 residues. V shed 6 bases, J shed 7 bases, and the junction held 5 bases outside the gene matches. This CDR3 is CASRGPGGEQYV. Written as DNA, the CDR3 is TGTGCCAGCAGGGGGCCGGGGGGGGAGCAGTACGTC.

This chain connects TRBV7-2 to TRBJ2-3, with D uncertain. Deletions cut 1 base from V and 5 bases from J, with 13 bases between. CDR1 and CDR2 (germline): SGHTA, FQGNSA. This CDR3 is built from 15 residues. CDR3 amino acids: CASSLENIGGDTQYF. In nucleotides, the CDR3 is TGTGCCAGCAGCTTAGAAAATATCGGCGGAGATACGCAGTATTTT.

This chain joins TRBV2 and TRBJ2-2, with D perhaps TRBD1 (6 bases). This CDR3 has 13 residues. Germline V gene sequence: CDR1 SNHLY, CDR2 FYNNEI. V lost 6 bases to trimming and J lost 2 bases, with 7 bases between them. In DNA, the CDR3 is TGTGCCAGCAGCGGGACAAACACCGGGGAGCTGTTTTTT. This gives the protein CASSGTNTGELFF.

The J gene is TRBJ1-1, the V gene TRBV2; D is perhaps TRBD1 (6 bases). The germline gives CDR1 SNHLY, CDR2 FYNNEI. With 10 bases removed from V and 3 bases from J, the gap between germline ends came to 24 bases. The CDR3 sequence is 16 residues long. As DNA, the CDR3 is TGTGCCACCCGTTACAGGGACCCCGGGTGGGACACTGAAGCTTTCTTT. It is translated as CATRYRDPGWDTEAFF.

There are a few counts of this clone. The chain carries TRBV7-2 and TRBJ2-7; unclear D gene. CDR1 is SGHTA, CDR2 FQGNSA, per germline. This CDR3 has 15 amino acids. Trimming shortened V by 1 base and J by 0 bases, and 10 bases separated the two germline ends. This CDR3 is CASSLGADSSYEQYF. As DNA, the CDR3 is TGTGCCAGCAGCTTAGGGGCCGATAGCTCCTACGAGCAGTACTTC.

CDR3 bases: TGCAGCGTTGGACAGCTTCTCACAGATACGCAGTATTTT. Residues: CSVGQLLTDTQYF. The V gene is TRBV29-1, the J gene TRBJ2-3; a possible D gene is TRBD1 (5 bases). The CDR3 has 13 amino acids. The V and J ends lost 4 bases and 2 bases respectively, with 10 bases between them. Germline CDR1 SQVTM, CDR2 ANQGSEA.

The CDR3 is CASSETTRVDGNTGELFF. CDR3 coding DNA: TGTGCCAGCAGTGAAACGACTAGGGTGGACGGGAACACCGGGGAGCTGTTTTTT. The chain combines TRBV6-4 with TRBJ2-2, with D possibly matching TRBD2 (6 bases). Germline loops: CDR1 MRHNA, CDR2 SNTAGT. V shed 3 bases and J shed 1 base, with 18 bases lying between them. The CDR3 is 18 residues long.

As DNA, the CDR3 is TGTGCCAGCAGTCCCCAGGGGTACACCGAGCAGTACGTC. Its translation: CASSPQGYTEQYV. The rearrangement links TRBV2 to TRBJ2-7, with a tentative D call TRBD1 (6 bases). V lost 5 bases to trimming and J lost 6 bases, with 14 bases between them. From germline, CDR1 is SNHLY and CDR2 FYNNEI. The CDR3 has 13 residues.

The rearrangement links TRBV6-5 to TRBJ1-5, with 7 bases fitting TRBD1. CDR1 is MNHEY, CDR2 SVGAGI, per germline. Losses at the gene ends were 6 bases for V and 3 bases for J; bases not matched to a gene: 8. The CDR3 has 15 residues. This CDR3 is CASRVRDSLNQPQHF. Written as DNA, the CDR3 is TGTGCCAGCAGGGTACGGGACAGCCTCAATCAGCCCCAGCATTTT.

The rearrangement links TRBV25-1 to TRBJ2-1, with D possibly being TRBD2 (5 bases). The CDR3 covers 13 residues. The V end was cut by 6 bases, the J end by 10 bases, with 16 bases between. Germline loops: CDR1 MGHDK, CDR2 SYGVNS. The CDR3 sequence is CASSGSQRGEQFF. The CDR3 region has the DNA TGTGCCAGCAGCGGATCCCAACGGGGAGAGCAGTTCTTC.

The chain carries TRBV6-2 or TRBV6-3 and TRBJ1-5; D perhaps matches TRBD1 (6 bases). Trimming left V 5 bases short and J 7 bases short, with 15 bases between. The germline CDR1 and CDR2 sequences are MNHEY and SVGEGT. This CDR3 is 14 amino acids long. The chain's CDR3 is CASSKGQLGQPQHF. CDR3 bases: TGTGCCAGCAGTAAAGGACAGTTGGGGCAGCCCCAGCATTTT.

The chain combines TRBV11-2 with TRBJ1-4, with D unclear. The V and J ends lost 4 bases and 0 bases respectively, with 15 bases between them. The V gene's germline CDR1 is SGHAT and CDR2 FQNNGV. This CDR3 contains 17 residues. CDR3 loop: CASSSLYKVSTNEKLFF. CDR3 nucleotides: TGTGCCAGCAGCTCCCTTTACAAAGTATCAACTAATGAAAAACTGTTTTTT. Full variable domain (remainder filled in from reference TRBV11-2 and TRBJ1-4): EAGVAQSPRYKIIEKRQSVAFWCNPISGHATLYWYQQILGQGPKLLIQFQNNGVVDDSQLPKDRFSAERLKGVDSTLKIQPAKLEDSAVYLCASSSLYKVSTNEKLFFGSGTQLSVL.

The genes are TRBV7-9 and TRBJ2-1, with D possibly TRBD2 on 5 matching bases. This CDR3 has 15 amino acids. Trimming removed 5 bases at V and 10 bases at J, with 21 bases between. Germline V CDR1 and CDR2: SEHNR, FQNEAQ (reference sequence). The CDR3 DNA reads as TGTGCCAGCAGCCCCCGGGGTATTAAGATGAGAGAGCAGTTCTTC. Its protein product is CASSPRGIKMREQFF.

The chain couples TRBV5-4 to TRBJ2-7; weak D call: TRBD2 (7 bases). In germline, CDR1 is SGHNT, CDR2 YYREEE (reference sequence). The V end was cut by 0 bases, the J end by 0 bases, with 10 bases between. This CDR3 has 15 residues. The CDR3 here is CASSLVGGPSYEQYF. CDR3 coding DNA: TGTGCCAGCAGCTTGGTCGGGGGGCCCTCCTACGAGCAGTACTTC.

The chain employs TRBV5-1 and TRBJ2-6; maybe TRBD2 (6 bases). This CDR3 contains 15 residues. Trimming took off 4 bases at V and 0 bases at J, with 8 bases between the two ends. CDR1 is SGHRS, CDR2 YFSETQ, per germline. The CDR3 region is CASSGLHSGANVLTF. For the CDR3, the DNA is TGCGCCAGCAGCGGACTACACTCTGGGGCCAACGTCCTGACTTTC.

The V call is TRBV21-1, the J call TRBJ2-5; the tabulated D call, TRBD1, remains unverified against the DNA. TRBV21-1 is a known pseudogene. This CDR3 region has 13 residues. The CDR3 sequence: CASSNWPQETQYF. CDR3 sequence (DNA): TGTGCCAGCAGCAATTGGCCTCAAGAGACCCAGTACTTC.

The chain employs TRBV19 and TRBJ2-1; the D is unclear. V was cut by 3 bases and J by 4 bases, with 7 bases left in between. This CDR3 comprises 13 residues. Looked up from germline, CDR1 is LNHDA and CDR2 is SQIVND (reference sequence). The DNA for the CDR3 is TGTGCCAGTAGTATGAAGAGATACAATGAGCAGTTCTTC. Its translation is CASSMKRYNEQFF.

The chain recombines TRBV5-6 with TRBJ2-7; D call uncertain. V lost 4 bases and J lost 8, with 10 bases in between. The CDR3 spans 11 residues. Germline lookup yields CDR1 SGHDT and CDR2 YYEEEE. This chain's CDR3 is CASSKHGQQYF. The CDR3 nucleotides read TGTGCCAGCAGCAAACATGGGCAGCAGTACTTC.